The 29 T cell receptor beta chains given below trace back to one sample, sequenced in a study of T-cell memory formation after mild COVID-19. TCRdb fed the 5' RACE reads into MiXCR, producing one record per CDR3 protein. The table lists roughly 45,000 distinct CDR3 sequences, roughly a quarter of them singletons. The source material was PBMCs or a T cell subset sorted from them (not recorded which). The receptor source for this set is a man between 18 and 35 years old who had mild COVID-19 (a few samples of this study predate the infection). Cell type and time point are not known.

V usage is TRBV4-3 and J usage is TRBJ1-1; the match to TRBD1 covers 8 bases. After removal of 1 base from V and 10 bases from J, the junction contained 11 bases not matched to a gene. There are 15 residues in the CDR3. Germline-derived CDR1 and CDR2 are LGHNA and YSLEER. This chain's CDR3 is CASSQVRDRSSGAFF. The DNA for the CDR3 is TGCGCCAGCAGCCAAGTGCGGGACAGGTCGTCGGGAGCTTTCTTT.

The chain combines TRBV6-2 or TRBV6-3 with TRBJ2-5; D might be TRBD2 (5 bases). The V gene lost 2 bases and the J gene lost 10 bases, with 14 bases spanning the gap. This CDR3 region has 13 residues. Germline V gene lookup returns CDR1 MNHEY and CDR2 SVGEGT. The CDR3: CASSYRGLGIQYF. The CDR3 coding sequence is TGTGCCAGCAGTTACCGAGGACTGGGGATCCAGTACTTC.

This rearrangement joins TRBV12-3 or TRBV12-4 to TRBJ1-3; D not resolved. The CDR3 is 15 amino acids. V was trimmed by 6 bases and J by 7 bases, leaving 19 bases between them. CDR3 loop: CASSPTGFSPNTIYF. The CDR3 DNA is TGTGCCAGCAGCCCAACCGGATTCTCGCCCAACACCATATATTTT.

The chain uses TRBV11-1 and TRBJ2-5; no reliable D call. CDR1 and CDR2 from the germline V gene are SGHAT and FQDESV (reference sequence). The V gene lost 3 bases and the J gene lost 7 bases, with 9 bases spanning the gap. This CDR3 is 12 amino acids long. The chain's CDR3 is CASSFTLPTQYF. CDR3 DNA sequence: TGTGCCAGCAGCTTTACACTCCCGACCCAGTACTTC.

The CDR3 nucleotides read TGTGCCAGCAGCTTAGGGGCGGGCACTGAAGCTTTCTTT. Its protein is CASSLGAGTEAFF. The V call is TRBV7-9, the J call TRBJ1-1; D unresolved. Deletions cut 1 base from V and 4 bases from J, with 7 bases between. CDR3 length equals 13 residues. Germline CDR1 reads SEHNR; CDR2 reads FQNEAQ (reference sequence).

The chain uses TRBV25-1 and TRBJ1-2; D remains ambiguous. V gave up 1 base and J gave up 4 bases, with 1 base separating them. Germline CDR1 and CDR2: MGHDK and SYGVNS. This CDR3 is 11 amino acids long. This chain's CDR3 is CASSEFYGYTF. Here the CDR3 DNA reads TGTGCCAGCAGTGAATTCTATGGCTACACCTTC.

The gene calls are TRBV4-3 and TRBJ2-7; no firm D call. V was trimmed by 4 bases and J by 2 bases, leaving 9 bases between them. Germline V lookup: CDR1 LGHNA, CDR2 YSLEER. The CDR3 is 13 residues long. CDR3 protein: CASSLTLTYEQYV. The CDR3 region has the DNA TGCGCCAGCAGCCTGACGCTCACCTACGAGCAGTACGTC.

This clonotype has at least ten counts. CDR3 sequence reads: CASSLDQGTGANVLTF. The CDR3 nucleotides are TGTGCCAGCAGCTTAGATCAGGGCACTGGGGCCAACGTCCTGACTTTC. This sequence joins TRBV7-6 and TRBJ2-6, with a weak D call TRBD1 (5 bases). The V end was cut by 1 base, the J end by 2 bases, with 9 bases between. Germline CDR1 and CDR2: SGHVS and FNYEAQ. This CDR3 contains 16 residues.

V usage is TRBV7-8 and J usage is TRBJ2-7; D possibly uses TRBD1 or TRBD2 (5 bases each). The CDR3 length is 15 residues. The ends were cut back, 1 base at V and 0 bases at J, with 10 bases in the middle. Germline V lookup: CDR1 SGHVS, CDR2 FQNEAQ. The DNA of the CDR3 is TGTGCCAGCAGCTTAGGGCAGGGACCCTCCTACGAGCAGTACGTC. This translates into CASSLGQGPSYEQYV.

This clonotype was recorded a few times. The chain uses TRBV5-1 and TRBJ1-1; no firm D call. Germline CDR1 reads SGHRS; CDR2 reads YFSETQ. This CDR3 is built from 11 residues. V was pared by 6 bases and J by 4 bases, with 7 bases between. DNA of the CDR3: TGCGCCAGCACAACGGGCACTGAAGCTTTCTTT. This gives the protein CASTTGTEAFF.

In this sample, this clonotype turned up a few times. The V gene is TRBV7-3, the J gene TRBJ2-3; 9 bases agree with TRBD2. The CDR3 is 15 residues long. Trimming removed 3 bases from V and 7 bases from J; junction bases left unmatched: 8. Germline CDR1 is SGHTA and CDR2 is FQGTGA. CDR3 amino acids: CASSLGGGATNTQYF. The CDR3 DNA reads TGTGCCAGCAGCTTGGGCGGGGGGGCCACGAATACGCAGTATTTT.

Concerning this clonotype: The junction departs from the called germline gene at one end, perhaps through a read error. Written as DNA, the CDR3 is TGCAGTGCTACTTGGGACAGGGGAGCCTCCGAGCACTACTTC. It codes for CSATWDRGASEHYF. This rearrangement joins TRBV20-1 to TRBJ2-7, with 10 bases aligning to TRBD1. This CDR3 is 14 amino acids long. Germline V gene lookup returns CDR1 DFQATT and CDR2 SNEGSKA (reference sequence).

This clonotype turned up a few times. The genes are TRBV4-1 and TRBJ2-2; D remains unclear. The CDR3 covers 12 residues. In germline, CDR1 is MGHRA, CDR2 YSYEKL. Trimming cost V 5 bases and J 6 bases, with 7 bases left between them. The CDR3 loop reads CASSSLAGELFF. The CDR3, as DNA: TGCGCCAGCAGCTCCCTCGCCGGGGAGCTGTTTTTT.

This clonotype appeared a few times. The rearrangement uses TRBV12-3 or TRBV12-4 and TRBJ2-3, with TRBD2 matching 9 bases. V was pared by 7 bases and J by 7 bases, with 12 bases of the junction left unmatched. The CDR3 consists of 15 residues. The CDR3 bases are TGTGCCAGCACCCTGGGGCGGGGGGGCCGATATACGCAGTATTTT. Translated, it gives CASTLGRGGRYTQYF.

This clonotype was seen many times. The rearrangement links TRBV5-1 to TRBJ2-3, with unresolved D. The CDR3 contains 14 residues. In germline, CDR1 is SGHRS, CDR2 YFSETQ. The V and J ends lost 4 bases and 2 bases respectively, with 11 bases between them. CDR3 coding DNA: TGCGCCAGCAGCCTCCGACAATACACAGATACGCAGTATTTT. This gives the protein CASSLRQYTDTQYF.

The genes are TRBV4-1 and TRBJ2-1, with D hard to call. The CDR3 is 14 residues long. The V and J ends lost 0 bases and 8 bases respectively, with 11 bases between them. Germline loops: CDR1 MGHRA, CDR2 YSYEKL. The CDR3 region is CASSQDLGFDEQFF. In nucleotides, the CDR3 is TGCGCCAGCAGCCAAGATTTGGGGTTTGATGAGCAGTTCTTC.

The chain combines TRBV6-6 with TRBJ1-1, with D unclear. The CDR3 covers 12 residues. From germline, CDR1 is MNHNY and CDR2 SVGAGI (reference sequence). Trimming removed 6 bases at V and 2 bases at J, with 7 bases between. CDR3 protein: CASSPRNTEAFF. The CDR3 nucleotides are TGTGCCAGCAGCCCACGTAACACTGAAGCTTTCTTT.

Only a few counts were recorded for this clonotype. The chain employs TRBV7-2 and TRBJ2-7; 11 nucleotides match TRBD2. J lost 3 bases, V lost 4 bases, and 2 bases had no gene match. The length of the CDR3 is 14 residues. Germline loops: CDR1 SGHTA, CDR2 FQGNSA. CDR3 in amino acids: CASSSGTSGYEQYF. CDR3 DNA sequence: TGTGCCAGCAGCTCCGGGACTAGCGGCTACGAGCAGTACTTC.

This sequence joins TRBV4-2 and TRBJ2-5; no firm D call. Trimming shortened V by 5 bases and J by 9 bases, and 28 bases separated the two germline ends. Germline V gene sequence: CDR1 LGHNA, CDR2 YNFKEQ. CDR3 length equals 17 residues. In DNA, the CDR3 is TGTGCCAGCAGCGGCAACCGAGACCCCGCGCTTATTATGCCCCAGTACTTC. Encoded protein: CASSGNRDPALIMPQYF.

This chain uses TRBV6-2 or TRBV6-3 with TRBJ2-7; D gene unclear. Germline V gene data show CDR1 as MNHEY and CDR2 as SVGEGT. This CDR3 contains 12 residues. CDR3 nucleotides: TGTTCCAGCAGTTACTCGGAGTACGAGCAGTACGTC. Its translation: CSSSYSEYEQYV.

Written as DNA, the CDR3 is TGCAGTGCTTCCTGGACTAGCGTGGTAGAGACCCAGTACTTC. Translation gives CSASWTSVVETQYF. The V and J genes are TRBV20-1 and TRBJ2-5, with 9 bases fitting TRBD2. This CDR3 has 14 residues. Looked up from germline, CDR1 is DFQATT and CDR2 is SNEGSKA (reference sequence). V shed 5 bases, J shed 4 bases, and the junction held 8 bases outside the gene matches.

This clonotype was picked up a small number of times. The rearrangement joins TRBV7-8 to TRBJ1-1; TRBD1 is a possible D gene (5 bases). The CDR3 contains 14 residues. Germline CDR1 reads SGHVS; CDR2 reads FQNEAQ. Trimming removed 5 bases from V and 4 bases from J, with 14 bases in between. This chain's CDR3 is CASSPITGGTEAFF. CDR3 DNA sequence: TGTGCCAGCAGCCCGATTACGGGGGGCACTGAAGCTTTCTTT.

The chain employs TRBV6-5 and TRBJ1-2, with TRBD1 matching 9 bases. With 5 bases clipped from V and 5 bases from J, the junction kept 6 bases outside the gene matches. This CDR3 is 14 amino acids long. Germline-derived CDR1 and CDR2 are MNHEY and SVGAGI. In nucleotides, the CDR3 is TGTGCCAGCAGTACCGGGACAGGGATATATGGCTACACCTTC. Amino acid sequence: CASSTGTGIYGYTF.

The chain recombines TRBV13 with TRBJ1-5, with TRBD1 matching 8 bases. CDR3 size: 14 residues. CDR1 PRHDT and CDR2 FYEKMQ come from the germline V gene (reference sequence). J was trimmed by 4 bases and V by 5 bases; bases with no gene match: 4. The CDR3 nucleotides are TGTGCCAGCAGCCTCAGACAGGGGAATCAGCCCCAGCATTTT. Protein product: CASSLRQGNQPQHF.

There are a few counts of this clonotype. In DNA, the CDR3 is TGCGCCAGCAGCCCTTGGTGGGGCTCCTACAATGAGCAGTTCTTC. This sequence encodes CASSPWWGSYNEQFF. The chain combines TRBV5-1 with TRBJ2-1; unclear D gene. The CDR3 length is 15 residues. Per the germline V gene, CDR1 is SGHRS and CDR2 is YFSETQ. The V gene lost 4 bases and the J gene lost 0 bases, with 11 bases spanning the gap.

The chain is built from TRBV7-2 and TRBJ2-3; D is ambiguous. The CDR3 runs to 14 residues. Germline values: CDR1 SGHTA, CDR2 FQGNSA. The germline V and J ends were trimmed by 5 bases and 3 bases, with 12 bases remaining between them. CDR3 DNA sequence: TGTGCCAGCAGCGAGAAGGGTACAACAGATACGCAGTATTTT. Protein sequence: CASSEKGTTDTQYF.

The table lists this clonotype with a few counts. The V call is TRBV15, the J call TRBJ2-3; 7 bases align to TRBD2. The germline V gene encodes CDR1 LNHNV and CDR2 YYDKDF (reference sequence). This CDR3 comprises 13 residues. In nucleotides, the CDR3 is TGTGCGACCCGGGAGGTCCACACAGATACGCAGTATTTT. Protein: CATREVHTDTQYF.

The V call is TRBV10-1, the J call TRBJ2-1, with D possibly TRBD1 on 6 matching bases. The CDR3 totals 14 residues. V lost 5 bases, J lost 6 bases, and 14 bases lay in between. Germline loops: CDR1 WNHNN, CDR2 SYGVQD (reference sequence). The CDR3 DNA follows: TGCGCCAGCAGTTATACCGGGACACCCAATGAGCAGTTCTTC. It yields the protein CASSYTGTPNEQFF.

The V call is TRBV29-1, the J call TRBJ2-7, with a tentative D call TRBD1 (6 bases). The germline V gene encodes CDR1 SQVTM and CDR2 ANQGSEA. Trimming removed 3 bases at V and 1 base at J, with 13 bases between. This CDR3 contains 14 residues. The CDR3 bases are TGCAGCGTTGATGGGGGCCCCACGTCCTACGAGCAGTACTTC. This codes for CSVDGGPTSYEQYF.